The 18 T cell receptor beta chains listed next were all sequenced from one sample in a study of human T cells and chemical hapten exposure. The study's library attached unique molecular identifiers to single cDNA molecules. TCRdb processed the reads anew with MiXCR; each CDR3 protein has one entry. Seen here are 95,000 to 150,000 distinct CDR3 sequences, about 8.9% observed once, and the top ten hold 1.1% to 1.5%. From whole blood left unfractionated, total RNA was extracted. Sequencing was done on a sample of whole blood. The receptors were sampled from a human donor in good health. Some clones in this sample may be carry-over from other donors' samples.

This clonotype showed up many times. The CDR3, as DNA: TGTGCCAGCAGCCAAGAAGGAGCTGTCTCCTATAATTCACCCCTCCACTTT. Protein sequence: CASSQEGAVSYNSPLHF. The genes are TRBV14 and TRBJ1-6; D remains unclear. Between the trimmed V and J ends, which lost 0 bases and 0 bases, there was a span of 9 bases. The CDR3 covers 17 residues. Germline-derived CDR1 and CDR2 are SGHDN and FVKESK. Filled out from reference TRBV14 and TRBJ1-6, the complete variable domain reads EAGVTQFPSHSVIEKGQTVTLRCDPISGHDNLYWYRRVMGKEIKFLLHFVKESKQDESGMPNNRFLAERTGGTYSTLKVQPAELEDSGVYFCASSQEGAVSYNSPLHFGNGTRLTVT.

This chain links TRBV20-1 with TRBJ2-1; 10 nucleotides line up with TRBD2. Germline CDR1 is DFQATT and CDR2 is SNEGSKA (reference sequence). The CDR3 is 17 amino acids. With 0 bases clipped from V and 7 bases from J, the junction kept 12 bases outside the gene matches. The CDR3 here is CSARDLRAGGPRNEQFF. The CDR3 region has the DNA TGCAGTGCTAGAGATCTAAGAGCGGGGGGGCCCCGGAATGAGCAGTTCTTC.

The chain combines TRBV6-2 or TRBV6-3 with TRBJ2-5; 9 nucleotides align to TRBD1. V lost 6 bases to trimming and J lost 1 base; unmatched junction nucleotides: 9. Per germline, CDR1 MNHEY and CDR2 SVGEGT. The CDR3 spans 16 residues. The CDR3 DNA sequence: TGTGCCAGCAGCGCGCCGGGACAGGGCCTCCAAGAGACCCAGTACTTC. Its protein is CASSAPGQGLQETQYF.

CDR3: CASSPEGGRGNEQFF. In DNA, the CDR3 is TGTGCCAGCAGTCCCGAGGGCGGGAGGGGCAATGAGCAGTTCTTC. The chain is built from TRBV6-4 and TRBJ2-1; 9 bases line up with TRBD2. With 5 bases clipped from V and 6 bases from J, the junction kept 8 bases outside the gene matches. CDR3 length: 15 amino acids. Germline-derived CDR1 and CDR2 are MRHNA and SNTAGT.

This clonotype has only a few counts. This chain uses TRBV12-3 or TRBV12-4 with TRBJ1-1, with a tentative D call TRBD1 (6 bases). The CDR3 covers 13 residues. The V end was cut by 5 bases, the J end by 11 bases, with 18 bases between. CDR3 in DNA: TGTGCCAGCAGTCCCGGACAGACCACGGGGGCTTTCTTT. Amino acids: CASSPGQTTGAFF.

The chain carries TRBV2 and TRBJ2-1; maybe TRBD2 (5 bases). The V and J ends lost 3 bases and 4 bases respectively, with 19 bases between them. Germline assignment: CDR1 SNHLY and CDR2 FYNNEI. The CDR3 extends over 17 amino acids. This CDR3 is CASSDLADPRGYNEQFF. The CDR3 region has the DNA TGTGCCAGCAGTGATTTAGCAGATCCACGGGGTTACAATGAGCAGTTCTTC.

This clonotype was observed a few times. The chain carries TRBV12-3 or TRBV12-4 and TRBJ2-1; 10 bases are a match to TRBD2. CDR3 length equals 15 residues. Trimming at V came to 3 bases and at J to 6 bases, leaving 5 bases not matched to a gene. For the CDR3, the DNA is TGTGCCAGCAGTTTGGGGACTAGCGACGGCAATGAGCAGTTCTTC. This sequence encodes CASSLGTSDGNEQFF.

This chain connects TRBV6-5 to TRBJ2-7; 14 nucleotides align to TRBD2. CDR1 is MNHEY, CDR2 SVGAGI, per germline. V shed 4 bases, J shed 2 bases, and the junction held 7 bases outside the gene matches. This CDR3 spans 17 amino acids. The CDR3 here is CASSSGLAGGLAYEQYF. Written as DNA, the CDR3 is TGTGCCAGCAGTTCAGGACTAGCGGGGGGACTAGCCTACGAGCAGTACTTC.

This clonotype was seen a few times. J is TRBJ2-1 and V is TRBV6-5; D call uncertain. Trimming left V 2 bases short and J 7 bases short, with 12 bases between. CDR3 length equals 14 residues. CDR1 and CDR2 from the germline V gene are MNHEY and SVGAGI. The CDR3 region is CASSYRVPPNEQFF. CDR3 DNA: TGTGCCAGCAGTTACCGGGTCCCTCCAAATGAGCAGTTCTTC.

V and J are TRBV18 and TRBJ2-2; 10 bases map to TRBD1. CDR1 and CDR2 from the germline V gene are KGHSH and LQKENI. V shed 4 bases and J 4 bases; nucleotides not matched to a gene: 6. The CDR3 totals 16 residues. The CDR3 reads CASSLSGTGVTGELFF. The CDR3 region has the DNA TGTGCCAGCTCACTCAGCGGGACAGGGGTCACCGGGGAGCTGTTTTTT.

This clonotype was counted between two and nine times. This chain links TRBV12-3 or TRBV12-4 with TRBJ1-1; TRBD1 agrees at 7 bases. V lost 6 bases and J lost 1; bases outside the gene matches: 5. The CDR3 sequence is 14 residues long. CDR3 nucleotide sequence: TGTGCCAGCAGGACAGGGACGCCGAACACTGAAGCTTTCTTT. Its translation: CASRTGTPNTEAFF.

This clonotype turned up a few times. The chain joins TRBV7-9 to TRBJ2-1; 9 bases fit TRBD2. The CDR3 loop spans 17 amino acids. The germline gives CDR1 SEHNR, CDR2 FQNEAQ (reference sequence). The ends lost 0 bases at V and 6 bases at J; junction bases unmatched: 9. CDR3 protein: CASSLAASGMRLNEQFF. DNA for the CDR3: TGTGCCAGCAGCTTAGCTGCTAGCGGGATGAGACTCAATGAGCAGTTCTTC.

V gene TRBV24-1 combines with J gene TRBJ2-3; possible D gene TRBD2, 6 bases. Looked up from germline, CDR1 is KGHDR and CDR2 is SFDVKD. V gave up 4 bases and J gave up 4 bases, with 14 bases separating them. CDR3 length: 15 residues. The CDR3 bases are TGTGCCACCAGTGAGACGGGCCGGAGGGCAGATACGCAGTATTTT. It specifies CATSETGRRADTQYF.

There are many counts of this clonotype. The gene calls are TRBV7-9 and TRBJ1-1, with 10 positions matching TRBD1. In germline, CDR1 is SEHNR, CDR2 FQNEAQ (reference sequence). The V and J ends lost 8 bases and 1 base, in that order; junction bases with no gene match: 16. The CDR3 is made up of 18 amino acids. In nucleotides, the CDR3 is TGTGCCAGCCGCCCCACTCGGACAGGGGGGGTTAGGAACACTGAAGCTTTCTTT. Protein sequence: CASRPTRTGGVRNTEAFF.

This clonotype was recorded a few times. This chain uses TRBV3-1 with TRBJ2-2; 10 nucleotides line up with TRBD2. Germline CDR1 LGHDT, CDR2 YNNKEL (reference sequence). The CDR3 is 15 residues long. The V segment lost 6 bases and the J segment 2 bases; nucleotides outside the gene matches: 3. CDR3 amino acids: CASRGLATNTGELFF. The DNA for the CDR3 is TGTGCCAGCAGGGGACTAGCGACTAACACCGGGGAGCTGTTTTTT.

V is TRBV12-3 or TRBV12-4 and J is TRBJ2-3, with 7 nucleotides matching TRBD2. The V gene end was trimmed by 4 bases and the J gene end by 4 bases; junction bases not matched to a gene: 8. CDR3 length: 15 amino acids. CDR3 nucleotide sequence: TGTGCCAGCAGTTCGATGGGGGGGGAAGCAGATACGCAGTATTTT. This codes for CASSSMGGEADTQYF.

This rearrangement joins TRBV6-5 to TRBJ2-1, with D possibly TRBD2 on 5 matching bases. Trimming shortened V by 5 bases and J by 7 bases, and 18 bases separated the two germline ends. Per the germline V gene, CDR1 is MNHEY and CDR2 is SVGAGI. The length of the CDR3 is 15 residues. The CDR3 is CASSPSRGLGNEQFF. The CDR3 DNA follows: TGTGCCAGCAGTCCCTCTAGAGGACTGGGGAATGAGCAGTTCTTC.

This clonotype was seen many times. The chain joins TRBV7-8 to TRBJ2-5; no clear D gene. The CDR3 is 13 residues long. Germline values: CDR1 SGHVS, CDR2 FQNEAQ. Trimming removed 4 bases at V and 5 bases at J, with 11 bases between. In DNA form, the CDR3 reads TGTGCCAGCAGCTCCTTGGGCGTCGAGACCCAGTACTTC. Amino acids: CASSSLGVETQYF.